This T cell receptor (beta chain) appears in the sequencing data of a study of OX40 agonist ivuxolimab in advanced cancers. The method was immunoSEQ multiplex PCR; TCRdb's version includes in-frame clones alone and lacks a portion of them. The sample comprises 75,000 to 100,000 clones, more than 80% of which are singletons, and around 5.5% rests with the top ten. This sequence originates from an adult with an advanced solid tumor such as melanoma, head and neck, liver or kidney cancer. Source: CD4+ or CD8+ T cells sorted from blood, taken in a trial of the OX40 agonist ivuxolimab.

CDR3 sequence (DNA): TGCGCCAGCAGCGAACAGGGGTGGAACACTGAAGCTTTCTTT. This sequence encodes CASSEQGWNTEAFF. The rearrangement links TRBV10-2 to TRBJ1-1; 7 nucleotides agree with TRBD1. Germline V CDR1 and CDR2: WSHSY, SAAADI. CDR3 length equals 14 residues. V shed 6 bases and J 1 base; nucleotides not matched to a gene: 5.